These 11 T cell receptor beta chains share one sample of origin, sequenced in a study of blood T cells in healthy people across ages. Primers used in a second PCR of roughly 7 to 11 cycles were a sample-barcoded 5' primer and a J-beta primer mix. TCRdb processed the 5' RACE reads anew with MiXCR; each CDR3 protein has one entry. Found here are under 1 million distinct CDR3 sequences, under 45% of them singletons; the top ten hold around 18%. Sequenced material: blood. The receptor set was obtained from a man between 60 and 70 years old in good health.

This clonotype was seen just once. The rearrangement links TRBV5-6 to TRBJ2-1; D might be TRBD1 (6 bases). The germline CDR1 and CDR2 sequences are SGHDT and YYEEEE. With 4 bases removed from V and 4 bases from J, the gap between germline ends came to 21 bases. CDR3 length: 17 residues. The CDR3 reads CASSPFLQGLNYNEQFF. CDR3 nucleotide sequence: TGTGCCAGCAGCCCATTTTTACAGGGATTGAATTACAATGAGCAGTTCTTC.

The rearrangement uses TRBV12-3 or TRBV12-4 and TRBJ2-7; D gene unclear. Deletions cut 3 bases from V and 5 bases from J, with 11 bases between. This CDR3 has 13 residues. The CDR3 loop reads CASSFSSYHEQYF. The CDR3 nucleotides are TGTGCCAGCAGTTTCTCAAGTTACCACGAGCAGTACTTC.

This clonotype has only a few counts. This sequence joins TRBV12-3 or TRBV12-4 and TRBJ2-7; 10 bases align to TRBD2. The CDR3 runs 15 residues. The ends lost 6 bases at V and 0 bases at J; junction bases unmatched: 5. The CDR3 spells CASRLSGGVSYEQYF. The DNA of the CDR3 is TGTGCCAGCAGGTTAAGCGGGGGGGTCTCCTACGAGCAGTACTTC.

This clonotype has only a few counts. The CDR3 DNA follows: TGCAGTGCTTCGAGCAGGGATAATTCACCCCTCCACTTT. Protein sequence: CSASSRDNSPLHF. This chain joins TRBV20-1 and TRBJ1-6; possibly TRBD1 for D (5 bases). This CDR3 comprises 13 residues. CDR1 and CDR2 (germline): DFQATT, SNEGSKA (reference sequence). V gave up 5 bases and J gave up 5 bases, with 10 bases separating them.

The table lists this clonotype with a few counts. CDR3 loop: CASSLGPRGGRLETQYF. The CDR3 DNA sequence: TGCGCCAGCAGCTTGGGCCCCAGGGGGGGGCGCTTGGAGACCCAGTACTTC. V is TRBV5-1 and J is TRBJ2-5; possibly TRBD1 or TRBD2 for D (7 bases each). The CDR3 has 17 amino acids. Germline CDR1 and CDR2: SGHRS and YFSETQ. Trimming pared 0 bases from V and 5 bases from J, leaving 20 bases between.

The chain couples TRBV12-3 or TRBV12-4 to TRBJ2-1; no clear D. The CDR3 extends over 14 amino acids. V was pared by 7 bases and J by 7 bases, with 17 bases between. The CDR3, as DNA: TGTGCCAGCACCTCTGGGTTAGAATTGAATGAGCAGTTCTTC. Amino acids: CASTSGLELNEQFF.

The rearrangement links TRBV19 to TRBJ2-4; weak D call: TRBD2 (7 bases). Germline V gene lookup returns CDR1 LNHDA and CDR2 SQIVND (reference sequence). The CDR3 extends over 14 amino acids. Trimming left V 7 bases short and J 3 bases short, with 13 bases between. CDR3 in DNA: TGTGCCAGTATCCAAGGGGGGGGCAAAAACATTCAGTACTTC. The encoded protein is CASIQGGGKNIQYF. The complete variable domain, with remaining parts taken from reference TRBV19 and TRBJ2-4, reads DGGITQSPKYLFRKEGQNVTLSCEQNLNHDAMYWYRQDPGQGLRLIYYSQIVNDFQKGDIAEGYSVSREKKESFPLTVTSAQKNPTAFYLCASIQGGGKNIQYFGAGTRLSVL.

Ten or more counts support this clonotype. This rearrangement joins TRBV20-1 to TRBJ2-6, with a tentative D call TRBD1 (5 bases). Looked up from germline, CDR1 is DFQATT and CDR2 is SNEGSKA (reference sequence). CDR3 length equals 16 residues. V lost 3 bases to trimming and J lost 0 bases, with 12 bases between them. CDR3 nucleotides: TGCAGTGCTAGGGGGCAGGATCGCTCTGGGGCCAACGTCCTGACTTTC. Residues: CSARGQDRSGANVLTF.

In this sample, this clonotype turned up many times. The chain has TRBV6-5 and TRBJ2-7; D remains unclear. CDR1 and CDR2 (germline): MNHEY, SVGAGI. The CDR3 contains 11 residues. V was trimmed by 2 bases and J by 6 bases, leaving 5 bases between them. CDR3 loop: CASSYAREQYF. DNA of the CDR3: TGTGCCAGCAGTTACGCACGCGAGCAGTACTTC.

Of note for this clonotype: At one boundary the junction diverges from the germline segment, which might be a read error. The gene calls are TRBV11-2 and TRBJ2-7, with D unclear. The germline V gene encodes CDR1 SGHAT and CDR2 FQNNGV. This CDR3 contains 13 residues. CDR3 loop: CASSNGRSYEQSF. The CDR3 nucleotides are TGTGCCAGCAGTAATGGACGGTCCTACGAGCAGTCCTTC.

The rearrangement links TRBV30 to TRBJ2-6; D perhaps matches TRBD1 (6 bases). The CDR3 loop spans 16 amino acids. Trimming shortened V by 0 bases and J by 4 bases, and 13 bases separated the two germline ends. Germline loops: CDR1 GTSNPN, CDR2 SVGIG (reference sequence). The chain's CDR3 is CAWSVGTNIGANVLTF. The CDR3 DNA sequence: TGTGCCTGGAGTGTCGGGACAAATATCGGGGCCAACGTCCTGACTTTC.